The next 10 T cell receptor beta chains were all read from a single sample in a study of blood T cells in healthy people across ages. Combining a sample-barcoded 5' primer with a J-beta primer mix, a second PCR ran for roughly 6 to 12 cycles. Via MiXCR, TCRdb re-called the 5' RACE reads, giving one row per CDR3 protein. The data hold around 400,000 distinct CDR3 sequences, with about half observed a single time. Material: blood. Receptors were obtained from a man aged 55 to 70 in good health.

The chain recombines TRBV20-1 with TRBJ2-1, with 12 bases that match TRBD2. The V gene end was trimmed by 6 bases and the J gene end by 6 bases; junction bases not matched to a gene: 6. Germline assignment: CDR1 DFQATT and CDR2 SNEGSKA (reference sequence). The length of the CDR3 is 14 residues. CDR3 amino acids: CSAGGLAGFNEQFF. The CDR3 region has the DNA TGCAGTGCGGGGGGACTAGCGGGCTTCAATGAGCAGTTCTTC.

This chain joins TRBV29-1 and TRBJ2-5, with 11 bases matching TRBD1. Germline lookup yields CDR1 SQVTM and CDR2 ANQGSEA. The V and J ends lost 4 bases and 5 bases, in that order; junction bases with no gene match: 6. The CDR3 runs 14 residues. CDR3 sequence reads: CSVARTGGEETQYF. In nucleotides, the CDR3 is TGCAGCGTTGCTCGGACAGGGGGCGAGGAGACCCAGTACTTC. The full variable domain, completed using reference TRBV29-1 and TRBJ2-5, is SAVISQKPSRDICQRGTSLTIQCQVDSQVTMMFWYRQQPGQSLTLIATANQGSEATYESGFVIDKFPISRPNLTFSTLTVSNMSPEDSSIYLCSVARTGGEETQYFGPGTRLLVL.

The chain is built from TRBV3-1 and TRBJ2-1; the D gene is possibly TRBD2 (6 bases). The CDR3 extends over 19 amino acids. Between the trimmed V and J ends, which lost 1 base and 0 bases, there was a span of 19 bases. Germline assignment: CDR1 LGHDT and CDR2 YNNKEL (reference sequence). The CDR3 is CASSQVALTGVPSYNEQFF. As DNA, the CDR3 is TGTGCCAGCAGCCAAGTCGCACTAACGGGAGTCCCCTCCTACAATGAGCAGTTCTTC.

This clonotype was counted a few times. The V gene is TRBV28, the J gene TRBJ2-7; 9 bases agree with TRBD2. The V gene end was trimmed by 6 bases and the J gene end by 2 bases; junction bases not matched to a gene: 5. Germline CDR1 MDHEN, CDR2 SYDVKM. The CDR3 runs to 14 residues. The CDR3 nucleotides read TGTGCCAGCAGATCCGGGACTAGCCCCTACGAGCAGTACTTC. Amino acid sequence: CASRSGTSPYEQYF.

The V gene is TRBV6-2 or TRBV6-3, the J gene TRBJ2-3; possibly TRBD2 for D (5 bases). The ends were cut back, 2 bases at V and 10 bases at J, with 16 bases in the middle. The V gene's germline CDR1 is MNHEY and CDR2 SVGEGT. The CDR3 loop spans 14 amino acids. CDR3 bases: TGTGCCAGCAGTTACGGCTCCCCGGGGTCGGCGCAGTATTTT. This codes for CASSYGSPGSAQYF.

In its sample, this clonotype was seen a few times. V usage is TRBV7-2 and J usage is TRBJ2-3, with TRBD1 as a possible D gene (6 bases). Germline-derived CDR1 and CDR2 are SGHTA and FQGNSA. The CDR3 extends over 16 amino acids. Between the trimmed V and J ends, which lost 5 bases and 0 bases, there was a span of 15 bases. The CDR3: CASSRGTLGSTDTQYF. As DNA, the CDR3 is TGTGCCAGCAGCCGAGGGACATTGGGAAGCACAGATACGCAGTATTTT.

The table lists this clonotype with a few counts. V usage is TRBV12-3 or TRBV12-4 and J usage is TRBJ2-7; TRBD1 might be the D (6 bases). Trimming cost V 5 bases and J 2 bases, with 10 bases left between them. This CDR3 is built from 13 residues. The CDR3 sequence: CASSAGTPYEQYF. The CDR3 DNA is TGTGCCAGCAGTGCCGGGACACCCTACGAGCAGTACTTC.

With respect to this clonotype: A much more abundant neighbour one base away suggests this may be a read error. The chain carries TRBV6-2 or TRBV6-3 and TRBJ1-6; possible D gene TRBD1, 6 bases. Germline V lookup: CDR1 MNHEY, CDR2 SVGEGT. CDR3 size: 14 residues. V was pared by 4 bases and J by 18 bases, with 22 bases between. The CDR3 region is CASSLASLWTAPHF. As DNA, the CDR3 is TGTGCCAGCAGTTTAGCCTCCCTATGGACAGCTCCCCACTTT.

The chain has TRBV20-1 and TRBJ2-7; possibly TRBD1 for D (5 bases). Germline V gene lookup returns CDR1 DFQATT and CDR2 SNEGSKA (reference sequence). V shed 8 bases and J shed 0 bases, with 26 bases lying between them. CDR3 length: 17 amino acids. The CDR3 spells CSQGVLTAGFGSYEQYF. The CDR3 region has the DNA TGCAGTCAAGGGGTTTTGACGGCTGGATTTGGCTCCTACGAGCAGTACTTC.

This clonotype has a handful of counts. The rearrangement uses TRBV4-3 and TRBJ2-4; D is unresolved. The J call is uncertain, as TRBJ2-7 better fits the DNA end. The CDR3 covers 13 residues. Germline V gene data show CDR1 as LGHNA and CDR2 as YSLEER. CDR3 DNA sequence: TGCGCCAGCAGCCAAGATTTTCGCTACGAGCAGTACTTC. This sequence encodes CASSQDFRYEQYF.